This entry lists 22 T cell receptor beta chains sequenced from one sample in a study of blood T cells in healthy people across ages. Alongside a J-beta primer mix, a sample-barcoded 5' primer served in a second PCR lasting 7 to 11 cycles. TCRdb re-derived calls from the 5' RACE reads in MiXCR, one entry per CDR3 protein. Here the sample spans 350,000 to 450,000 distinct CDR3 sequences, 45% to 60% being singletons. The sequenced sample was blood. These TCRs come from a man aged 55 to 70 in good health.

The chain is built from TRBV6-6 and TRBJ2-5; 12 nucleotides agree with TRBD2. This CDR3 region has 14 residues. Losses at the gene ends were 7 bases for V and 4 bases for J; bases not matched to a gene: 4. Germline V gene sequence: CDR1 MNHNY, CDR2 SVGAGI (reference sequence). The CDR3 DNA reads TGTGCCAGCAATCCTAGCGGGAGGGGAGAGACCCAGTACTTC. Its protein product is CASNPSGRGETQYF.

The chain carries TRBV7-9 and TRBJ2-7, with D perhaps assigned TRBD1 or TRBD2 (5 bases each). The length of the CDR3 is 15 residues. The V end lost 5 bases, the J end lost 1 base, and 15 bases lay between the germline ends. CDR1 and CDR2 from the germline V gene are SEHNR and FQNEAQ (reference sequence). For the CDR3, the DNA is TGTGCCAGCAGCCCCCAACGGGACCTATCCTACGAGCAGTACTTC. Protein sequence: CASSPQRDLSYEQYF.

The chain has TRBV7-8 and TRBJ1-1; D unresolved. CDR1 SGHVS and CDR2 FQNEAQ come from the germline V gene. CDR3 size: 12 residues. V lost 2 bases and J lost 3, with 4 bases in between. Here the CDR3 DNA reads TGTGCCAGCAGCTTAAGGTACACTGAAGCTTTCTTT. Amino acids: CASSLRYTEAFF.

The rearrangement uses TRBV27 and TRBJ2-1; TRBD2 agrees at 15 bases. J was trimmed by 7 bases and V by 4 bases; bases with no gene match: 8. In germline, CDR1 is MNHEY, CDR2 SMNVEV (reference sequence). The CDR3 runs to 17 residues. The DNA of the CDR3 is TGTGCCAGCAGTTCCGGACTAGCGGGAGGGCCTAAGAATGAGCAGTTCTTC. Protein sequence: CASSSGLAGGPKNEQFF.

CDR3 residues: CSAADRSSYNSPLHF. In DNA form, the CDR3 reads TGCAGTGCTGCGGACAGGAGCTCCTATAATTCACCCCTCCACTTT. V gene TRBV20-1 combines with J gene TRBJ1-6; TRBD1 matches at 7 bases. Per germline, CDR1 DFQATT and CDR2 SNEGSKA (reference sequence). The CDR3 loop spans 15 amino acids. Unmatched junction bases numbered 4, after V lost 5 bases and J lost 0 bases.

The rearrangement links TRBV12-3 or TRBV12-4 to TRBJ2-1; 9 bases match TRBD2. Trimming took 5 bases from V and 7 from J; bases not matched to a gene: 9. There are 15 residues in the CDR3. As DNA, the CDR3 is TGTGCCAGCAGTCCCCTGGCGGGAGGGCCGAATGAGCAGTTCTTC. Amino acid sequence: CASSPLAGGPNEQFF.

The genes are TRBV25-1 and TRBJ2-1; weak D call: TRBD2 (5 bases). Germline CDR1 reads MGHDK; CDR2 reads SYGVNS. CDR3 length equals 13 residues. With 1 base removed from V and 9 bases from J, the gap between germline ends came to 10 bases. CDR3 nucleotides: TGTGCCAGCAGTGAATTACCTGCGGGTGAGCAGTTCTTC. Translating gives CASSELPAGEQFF.

The V gene is TRBV3-1, the J gene TRBJ2-5; the D is unclear. The V and J ends lost 3 bases and 4 bases respectively, with 9 bases between them. The CDR3 has 13 residues. Germline V gene sequence: CDR1 LGHDT, CDR2 YNNKEL (reference sequence). The CDR3 loop is CASSQGFPETQYF. The CDR3 nucleotides read TGTGCCAGCAGCCAGGGCTTCCCAGAGACCCAGTACTTC.

This clonotype appeared once. This sequence joins TRBV20-1 and TRBJ1-2; TRBD1 matches 11 bases. V was pared by 6 bases and J by 12 bases, with 9 bases of the junction left unmatched. This CDR3 region has 12 residues. The V gene's germline CDR1 is DFQATT and CDR2 SNEGSKA (reference sequence). CDR3 DNA sequence: TGCAGTGCGGGGGGACAGGGGGTTCGTCACACCTTC. Its translation: CSAGGQGVRHTF.

The chain uses TRBV12-3 or TRBV12-4 and TRBJ2-4, with D perhaps matching TRBD1 or TRBD2 (5 bases each). The tail of the sequence fits TRBJ2-7 better, so the J call may be wrong. The CDR3 sequence is 14 residues long. The CDR3 nucleotides read TGTGCCAGCAGTCCCCGGGACCTAACTCCCGAGCAGTACTTC. Translated: CASSPRDLTPEQYF.

The table lists this clonotype with many counts. The rearrangement joins TRBV5-1 to TRBJ2-1; D gene unclear. The DNA end lines up better with TRBJ2-7; the J call may be wrong. The germline V gene has CDR1 SGHRS and CDR2 YFSETQ. This CDR3 spans 13 amino acids. The CDR3, as DNA: TGCGCCAGCAGCTCTCTGTCCTACAATGAGCAGTACTTC. Translation gives CASSSLSYNEQYF.

This clonotype was counted at least ten times. This chain joins TRBV20-1 and TRBJ2-5; 11 bases agree with TRBD2. CDR1 DFQATT and CDR2 SNEGSKA come from the germline V gene (reference sequence). V lost 5 bases and J lost 5; bases outside the gene matches: 13. The CDR3 contains 16 residues. This CDR3 reads CSASSQGLAAKETQYF. The CDR3, as DNA: TGCAGTGCTTCCTCCCAGGGACTAGCGGCCAAGGAGACCCAGTACTTC.

This sequence joins TRBV29-1 and TRBJ2-1; tentatively, D is TRBD2 (5 bases). Germline assignment: CDR1 SQVTM and CDR2 ANQGSEA. CDR3 length: 15 amino acids. Trimming removed 4 bases at V and 1 base at J, with 14 bases between. The CDR3 spells CSVGGGPHSYNEQFF. In nucleotides, the CDR3 is TGCAGCGTTGGAGGCGGGCCACATTCCTACAATGAGCAGTTCTTC.

This clonotype was detected only once. J is TRBJ2-1 and V is TRBV5-1; 11 positions agree with TRBD2. The CDR3 runs 14 residues. Germline CDR1 and CDR2: SGHRS and YFSETQ. V lost 4 bases to trimming and J lost 9 bases; unmatched junction nucleotides: 6. In DNA, the CDR3 is TGCGCCAGCAGCCCCCTAGCGGGGGGCATTGAGCAGTTCTTC. Amino acid sequence: CASSPLAGGIEQFF.

This clonotype showed up just a few times. The chain has TRBV11-2 and TRBJ2-1; 8 bases are shared with TRBD2. CDR3 size: 14 residues. Germline V gene data show CDR1 as SGHAT and CDR2 as FQNNGV. The V gene end was trimmed by 1 base and the J gene end by 8 bases; junction bases not matched to a gene: 4. CDR3 in DNA: TGTGCCAGCAGCTTAGCCCGGACTAGCCATGAGCAGTTCTTC. Amino acids: CASSLARTSHEQFF.

The table lists this clonotype with a few counts. The chain is built from TRBV7-8 and TRBJ2-1; D perhaps matches TRBD1 (6 bases). The CDR3 is 15 residues long. The V and J ends lost 2 bases and 8 bases respectively, with 16 bases between them. Germline assignment: CDR1 SGHVS and CDR2 FQNEAQ. CDR3 sequence reads: CASSLSSRGHDEQFF. In DNA form, the CDR3 reads TGTGCCAGCAGCTTATCGAGCAGGGGACACGATGAGCAGTTCTTC. The variable domain in full, completed from reference TRBV7-8 and TRBJ2-1, reads GAGVSQSPRYKVAKRGQDVALRCDPISGHVSLFWYQQALGQGPEFLTYFQNEAQLDKSGLPSDRFFAERPEGSVSTLKIQRTQQEDSAVYLCASSLSSRGHDEQFFGPGTRLTVL.

The rearrangement joins TRBV10-3 to TRBJ2-7, with 10 nucleotides matching TRBD2. Judging by the DNA end, TRBJ2-1 fits better; the J call may be wrong. The germline V gene encodes CDR1 ENHRY and CDR2 SYGVKD. The CDR3 sequence is 15 residues long. CDR3 loop: CAISGKAGGPDEQFF. In nucleotides, the CDR3 is TGTGCCATCAGTGGAAAAGCGGGAGGGCCCGATGAGCAGTTCTTC.

This chain uses TRBV20-1 with TRBJ1-1, with 7 bases fitting TRBD1. V shed 6 bases and J 0 bases; nucleotides not matched to a gene: 4. The CDR3 extends over 13 amino acids. CDR1 is DFQATT, CDR2 SNEGSKA, per germline (reference sequence). The CDR3 DNA is TGCAGTGCCAACAGGGGCATGAACACTGAAGCTTTCTTT. Encoded protein: CSANRGMNTEAFF.

This clonotype was found a few times. This sequence joins TRBV6-5 and TRBJ2-3, with 8 nucleotides matching TRBD2. Losses at the gene ends were 2 bases for V and 4 bases for J; bases not matched to a gene: 2. CDR1 MNHEY and CDR2 SVGAGI come from the germline V gene. CDR3 length: 14 residues. DNA for the CDR3: TGTGCCAGCAGTTACCTGACTAGCGCAGATACGCAGTATTTT. It yields the protein CASSYLTSADTQYF.

This chain joins TRBV27 and TRBJ2-7; a possible D gene is TRBD1 (6 bases). The V end was cut by 3 bases, the J end by 3 bases, with 12 bases between. In germline, CDR1 is MNHEY, CDR2 SMNVEV (reference sequence). The CDR3 totals 14 residues. The CDR3 loop reads CASSFRGANYEQYF. In DNA, the CDR3 is TGTGCCAGCAGTTTCAGGGGAGCGAACTACGAGCAGTACTTC.

This chain links TRBV4-1 with TRBJ2-7; TRBD1 might be the D (5 bases). In germline, CDR1 is MGHRA, CDR2 YSYEKL. This CDR3 is built from 14 residues. V lost 0 bases to trimming and J lost 2 bases, with 8 bases between them. The CDR3 nucleotides read TGCGCCAGCAGCCAAGATCCCAGGGCCTACGAGCAGTACTTC. Its translation: CASSQDPRAYEQYF.

V usage is TRBV20-1 and J usage is TRBJ2-1; TRBD2 matches at 7 bases. CDR1 and CDR2 (germline): DFQATT, SNEGSKA (reference sequence). CDR3 size: 14 residues. V gave up 2 bases and J gave up 10 bases; unmatched junction bases: 11. The CDR3 bases are TGCAGTGCTAGAAACATGGGGGGGGACTACGAGCAGTTCTTC. Translating gives CSARNMGGDYEQFF.